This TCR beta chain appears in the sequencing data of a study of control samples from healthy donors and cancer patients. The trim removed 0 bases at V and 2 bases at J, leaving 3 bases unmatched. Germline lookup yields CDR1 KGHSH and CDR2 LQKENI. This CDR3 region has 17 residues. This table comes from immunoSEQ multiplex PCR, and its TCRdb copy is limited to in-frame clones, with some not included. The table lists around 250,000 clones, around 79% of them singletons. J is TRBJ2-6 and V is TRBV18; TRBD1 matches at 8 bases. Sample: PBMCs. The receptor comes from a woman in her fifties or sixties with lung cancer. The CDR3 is CASSPPWTGTGANVLTF. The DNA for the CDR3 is TGTGCCAGCTCACCACCGTGGACAGGGACTGGGGCCAACGTCCTGACTTTC.